The 22 T cell receptor beta chains reported below all come from one sample, sequenced in a study of neoadjuvant anti-PD-1 for oral cavity cancer. Sequenced by immunoSEQ multiplex PCR; TCRdb stores in-frame clones only, minus some. Found here are around 81,000 clones, less than 85% of them singletons; the top ten hold about 2.9%. The input for sequencing was PBMCs, taken before nivolumab (anti-PD-1) treatment. The receptors come from a person between 40 and 79 years old with oral cavity squamous cell carcinoma.

The V gene is TRBV9, the J gene TRBJ2-7, with 9 positions matching TRBD2. With 3 bases clipped from V and 4 bases from J, the junction kept 2 bases outside the gene matches. The CDR3 runs to 13 residues. Germline V gene data show CDR1 as SGDLS and CDR2 as YYNGEE. The chain's CDR3 is CASSGTSEYEQYF. In DNA, the CDR3 is TGTGCCAGCAGCGGGACTAGCGAGTACGAGCAGTACTTC. Looking up the rest from reference TRBV9 and TRBJ2-7 gives the full variable domain: DSGVTQTPKHLITATGQRVTLRCSPRSGDLSVYWYQQSLDQGLQFLIQYYNGEERAKGNILERFSAQQFPDLHSELNLSSLELGDSALYFCASSGTSEYEQYFGPGTRLTVT.

The chain combines TRBV5-1 with TRBJ2-2; 10 bases agree with TRBD2. The germline V gene encodes CDR1 SGHRS and CDR2 YFSETQ. The CDR3 has 19 residues. V gave up 4 bases and J gave up 2 bases; unmatched junction bases: 14. The CDR3 sequence: CASSAGLAAPIGNTGELFF. DNA for the CDR3: TGCGCCAGCAGCGCCGGACTAGCGGCTCCCATCGGTAACACCGGGGAGCTGTTTTTT.

The V and J genes are TRBV15 and TRBJ1-2; D not certain. CDR3 length: 16 residues. Germline loops: CDR1 LNHNV, CDR2 YYDKDF (reference sequence). Trimming took off 0 bases at V and 5 bases at J, with 16 bases between the two ends. CDR3 nucleotides: TGTGCCACCAGCAGAGATTTTCCCCAAGGGCCTTATGGCTACACCTTC. Its translation: CATSRDFPQGPYGYTF.

The gene calls are TRBV28 and TRBJ1-5; 8 bases align to TRBD1. Germline loops: CDR1 MDHEN, CDR2 SYDVKM. The CDR3 is made up of 15 amino acids. With V trimmed by 6 bases and J by 2 bases, 6 bases remained unmatched. The CDR3: CASRSDRGGNQPQHF. CDR3 sequence (DNA): TGTGCCAGCAGGTCCGACAGGGGAGGCAATCAGCCCCAGCATTTT.

The rearrangement joins TRBV27 to TRBJ2-7, with 12 positions matching TRBD2. The V gene end was trimmed by 7 bases and the J gene end by 5 bases; junction bases not matched to a gene: 9. CDR3 size: 15 residues. Germline V gene sequence: CDR1 MNHEY, CDR2 SMNVEV (reference sequence). The CDR3 sequence: CASTLRLAGENEQYF. CDR3 sequence (DNA): TGTGCCAGCACCCTCAGACTAGCGGGAGAGAACGAGCAGTACTTC.

The table lists this clone with a few counts. This chain joins TRBV30 and TRBJ1-5; TRBD1 matches at 7 bases. The trim removed 3 bases at V and 0 bases at J, leaving 5 bases unmatched. This CDR3 spans 15 amino acids. Germline V lookup: CDR1 GTSNPN, CDR2 SVGIG (reference sequence). The CDR3 DNA is TGTGCCTGGAGCAAGGGGACAGATAGCAATCAGCCCCAGCATTTT. Protein sequence: CAWSKGTDSNQPQHF.

V and J are TRBV28 and TRBJ1-5; no firm D call. The germline CDR1 and CDR2 sequences are MDHEN and SYDVKM. V was shortened by 1 base and J by 7 bases, with 17 bases between the two germline ends. This CDR3 comprises 16 residues. Here the CDR3 reads CASSLSGWRVQQPQHF. The CDR3 DNA follows: TGTGCCAGCAGTTTATCGGGGTGGAGGGTTCAACAGCCCCAGCATTTT.

The V call is TRBV10-1, the J call TRBJ2-7; 9 bases match TRBD2. Trimming removed 3 bases from V and 5 bases from J; junction bases left unmatched: 8. Germline values: CDR1 WNHNN, CDR2 SYGVQD (reference sequence). The CDR3 is 15 amino acids. This CDR3 reads CASSDTTSGPDEQYF. DNA of the CDR3: TGCGCCAGCAGTGATACGACTAGCGGTCCGGACGAGCAGTACTTC.

This clone showed up just once. The genes are TRBV30 and TRBJ1-2; 7 nucleotides align to TRBD1. CDR1 and CDR2 (germline): GTSNPN, SVGIG (reference sequence). The V and J ends lost 4 bases and 4 bases, in that order; junction bases with no gene match: 9. The CDR3 has 14 residues. Here the CDR3 reads CAWMTGSRGYGYTF. DNA for the CDR3: TGTGCCTGGATGACAGGGTCGAGAGGCTATGGCTACACCTTC.

The chain links TRBV5-1 to TRBJ1-1; D gene ambiguous. CDR3 length equals 11 residues. The ends were cut back, 5 bases at V and 0 bases at J, with 2 bases in the middle. From germline, CDR1 is SGHRS and CDR2 YFSETQ. CDR3 region: CASSLNTEAFF. The CDR3 coding sequence is TGCGCCAGCAGTTTGAACACTGAAGCTTTCTTT.

This clone was recorded once. The V gene is TRBV6-5, the J gene TRBJ1-3; D remains ambiguous. V lost 2 bases, J lost 4 bases, and 15 bases lay in between. The CDR3 consists of 16 residues. In germline, CDR1 is MNHEY, CDR2 SVGAGI. DNA of the CDR3: TGTGCCAGCAGTTACCAACTCCCCGCTGAGGGAAACACCATATATTTT. Translating it yields CASSYQLPAEGNTIYF.

CDR3 amino acids: CASSEVGGSPYEQYF. CDR3 nucleotides: TGTGCCAGCAGTGAAGTCGGCGGGAGCCCCTACGAGCAGTACTTC. V usage is TRBV6-1 and J usage is TRBJ2-7, with 7 bases that match TRBD2. Losses at the gene ends were 1 base for V and 2 bases for J; bases not matched to a gene: 5. In germline, CDR1 is MNHNS, CDR2 SASEGT. The CDR3 extends over 15 amino acids.

This clone was seen only once. This chain joins TRBV5-1 and TRBJ2-3, with TRBD2 identical over 11 bases. CDR3 length: 16 residues. Germline V gene lookup returns CDR1 SGHRS and CDR2 YFSETQ. V was clipped by 0 bases and J by 3 bases; unmatched bases: 3. CDR3 in amino acids: CASSLALAGETDTQYF. The CDR3, as DNA: TGCGCCAGCAGCTTGGCACTAGCGGGAGAAACAGATACGCAGTATTTT.

This chain links TRBV29-1 with TRBJ2-7; D might be TRBD1 (5 bases). Trimming stripped 4 bases from V and 2 bases from J, with 9 bases between. The CDR3 has 12 amino acids. The germline gives CDR1 SQVTM, CDR2 ANQGSEA. CDR3: CSVVRQPYEQYF. The CDR3 DNA follows: TGCAGCGTTGTCCGACAGCCCTACGAGCAGTACTTC.

V usage is TRBV2 and J usage is TRBJ2-1; 8 positions match TRBD2. CDR1 and CDR2 (germline): SNHLY, FYNNEI. After removal of 1 base from V and 7 bases from J, the junction contained 9 bases not matched to a gene. The CDR3 consists of 16 residues. The CDR3: CASSEDRLATKNEQFF. The CDR3 nucleotides read TGTGCCAGCAGTGAAGACAGACTAGCGACTAAGAATGAGCAGTTCTTC.

The chain joins TRBV5-6 to TRBJ1-2; D gene uncertain. The CDR3 has 14 residues. Germline lookup yields CDR1 SGHDT and CDR2 YYEEEE. V was pared by 0 bases and J by 2 bases, with 8 bases between. CDR3 in DNA: TGTGCCAGCAGCTTGGCCCGGGTAAACTATGGCTACACCTTC. This translates into CASSLARVNYGYTF.

The chain couples TRBV6-1 to TRBJ1-2; D unresolved. V was pared by 2 bases and J by 4 bases, with 11 bases between. This CDR3 spans 14 amino acids. The germline V gene encodes CDR1 MNHNS and CDR2 SASEGT. The CDR3 DNA is TGTGCCAGCAGTGAAATAGGGCAGCTCTATGGCTACACCTTC. This encodes CASSEIGQLYGYTF.

CDR3 amino acids: CASSFRGSGNTDTQYF. The CDR3, as DNA: TGTGCCAGCAGTTTTCGGGGTAGCGGGAATACAGATACGCAGTATTTT. The V and J genes are TRBV13 and TRBJ2-3; TRBD2 matches at 8 bases. Trimming removed 6 bases from V and 3 bases from J; junction bases left unmatched: 11. The CDR3 contains 16 residues. Germline V gene sequence: CDR1 PRHDT, CDR2 FYEKMQ (reference sequence).

The rearrangement links TRBV11-2 to TRBJ2-1; 12 bases map to TRBD2. The CDR3 loop spans 15 amino acids. CDR1 and CDR2 from the germline V gene are SGHAT and FQNNGV. The J segment lost 6 bases and the V segment lost 5 bases, leaving 5 bases of the junction unmatched. The CDR3 nucleotides read TGTGCCAGCAGCCAGGGACTAGCGGGCCTCAATGAGCAGTTCTTC. Residues: CASSQGLAGLNEQFF.

The J gene is TRBJ2-7, the V gene TRBV7-8, with D possibly matching TRBD2 (6 bases). CDR1 and CDR2 (germline): SGHVS, FQNEAQ. The V and J ends lost 7 bases and 7 bases respectively, with 23 bases between them. This CDR3 is 15 amino acids long. The CDR3 loop reads CASTRGRVPGREQYF. CDR3 nucleotide sequence: TGTGCCAGCACCCGAGGACGCGTCCCTGGGAGGGAGCAGTACTTC.

The rearrangement joins TRBV7-9 to TRBJ1-1; D is perhaps TRBD1 (5 bases). The ends were cut back, 1 base at V and 6 bases at J, with 15 bases in the middle. CDR1 is SEHNR and CDR2 is FQNEAQ in the germline V gene (reference sequence). There are 15 residues in the CDR3. The DNA for the CDR3 is TGTGCCAGCAGCTTAGTGGCGAGGGGCGCCTCTGAAGCTTTCTTT. This encodes CASSLVARGASEAFF. Looking up the rest from reference TRBV7-9 and TRBJ1-1 gives the full variable domain: DTGVSQNPRHKITKRGQNVTFRCDPISEHNRLYWYRQTLGQGPEFLTYFQNEAQLEKSRLLSDRFSAERPKGSFSTLEIQRTEQGDSAMYLCASSLVARGASEAFFGQGTRLTVV.

The chain has TRBV6-1 and TRBJ1-1, with unresolved D. V was trimmed by 5 bases and J by 4 bases, leaving 11 bases between them. The CDR3 covers 13 residues. Germline assignment: CDR1 MNHNS and CDR2 SASEGT. CDR3 sequence reads: CASSPKAGTEAFF. The CDR3 DNA follows: TGTGCCAGCAGTCCAAAGGCCGGCACTGAAGCTTTCTTT.